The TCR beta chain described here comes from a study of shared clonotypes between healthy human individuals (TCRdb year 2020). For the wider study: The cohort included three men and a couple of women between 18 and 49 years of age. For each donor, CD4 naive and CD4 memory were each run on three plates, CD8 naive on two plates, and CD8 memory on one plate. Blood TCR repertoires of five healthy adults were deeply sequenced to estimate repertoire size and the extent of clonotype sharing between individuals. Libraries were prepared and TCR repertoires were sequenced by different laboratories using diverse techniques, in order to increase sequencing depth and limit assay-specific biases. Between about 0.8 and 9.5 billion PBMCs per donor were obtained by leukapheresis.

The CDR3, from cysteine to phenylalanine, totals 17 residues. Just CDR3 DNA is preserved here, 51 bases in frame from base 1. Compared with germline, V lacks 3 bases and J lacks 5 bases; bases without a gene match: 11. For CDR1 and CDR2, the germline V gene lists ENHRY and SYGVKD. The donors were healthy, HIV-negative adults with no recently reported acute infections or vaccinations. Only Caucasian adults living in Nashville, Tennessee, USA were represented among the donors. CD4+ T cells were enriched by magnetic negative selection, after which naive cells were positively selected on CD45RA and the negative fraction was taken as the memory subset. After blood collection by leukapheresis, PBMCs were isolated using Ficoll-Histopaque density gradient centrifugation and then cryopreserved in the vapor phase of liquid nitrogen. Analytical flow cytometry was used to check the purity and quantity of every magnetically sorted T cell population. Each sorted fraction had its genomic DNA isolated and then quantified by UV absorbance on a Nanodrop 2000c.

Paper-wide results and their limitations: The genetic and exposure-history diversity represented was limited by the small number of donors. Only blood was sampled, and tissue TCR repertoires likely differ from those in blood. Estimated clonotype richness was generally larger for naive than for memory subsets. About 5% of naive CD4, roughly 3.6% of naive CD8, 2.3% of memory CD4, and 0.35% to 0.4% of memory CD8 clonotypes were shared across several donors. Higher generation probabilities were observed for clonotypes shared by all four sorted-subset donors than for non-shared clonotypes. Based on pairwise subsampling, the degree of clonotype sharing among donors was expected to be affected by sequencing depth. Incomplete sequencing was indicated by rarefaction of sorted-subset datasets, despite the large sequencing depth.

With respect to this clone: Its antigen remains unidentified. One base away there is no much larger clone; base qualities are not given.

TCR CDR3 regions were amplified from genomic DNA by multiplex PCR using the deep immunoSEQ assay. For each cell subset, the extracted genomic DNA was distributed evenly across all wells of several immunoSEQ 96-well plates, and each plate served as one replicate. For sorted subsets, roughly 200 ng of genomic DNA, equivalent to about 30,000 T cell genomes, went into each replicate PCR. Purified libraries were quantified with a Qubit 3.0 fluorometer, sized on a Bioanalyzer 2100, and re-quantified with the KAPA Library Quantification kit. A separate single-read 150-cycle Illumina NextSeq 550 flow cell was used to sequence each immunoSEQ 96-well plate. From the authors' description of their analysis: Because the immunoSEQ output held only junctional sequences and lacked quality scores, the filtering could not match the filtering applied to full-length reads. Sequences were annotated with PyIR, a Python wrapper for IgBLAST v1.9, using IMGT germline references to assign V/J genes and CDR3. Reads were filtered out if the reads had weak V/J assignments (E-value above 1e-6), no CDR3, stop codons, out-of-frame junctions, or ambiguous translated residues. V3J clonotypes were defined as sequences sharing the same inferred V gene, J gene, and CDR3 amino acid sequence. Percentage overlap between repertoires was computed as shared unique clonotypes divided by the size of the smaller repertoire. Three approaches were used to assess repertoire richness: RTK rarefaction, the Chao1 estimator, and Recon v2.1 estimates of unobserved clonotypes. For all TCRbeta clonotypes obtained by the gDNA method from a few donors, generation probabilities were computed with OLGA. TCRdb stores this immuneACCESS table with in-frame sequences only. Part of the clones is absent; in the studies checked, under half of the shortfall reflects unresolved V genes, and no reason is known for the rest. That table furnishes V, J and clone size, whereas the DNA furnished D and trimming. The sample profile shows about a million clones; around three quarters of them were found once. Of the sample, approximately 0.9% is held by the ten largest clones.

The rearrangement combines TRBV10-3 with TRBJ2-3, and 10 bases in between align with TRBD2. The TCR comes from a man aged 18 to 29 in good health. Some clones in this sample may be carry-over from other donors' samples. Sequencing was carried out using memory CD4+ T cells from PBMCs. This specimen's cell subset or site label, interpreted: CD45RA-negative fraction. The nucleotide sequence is TGTGCCATCAGTGAATGGGGGCTAGCGGGAGAGGGAGATACGCAGTATTTT. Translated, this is CAISEWGLAGEGDTQYF.